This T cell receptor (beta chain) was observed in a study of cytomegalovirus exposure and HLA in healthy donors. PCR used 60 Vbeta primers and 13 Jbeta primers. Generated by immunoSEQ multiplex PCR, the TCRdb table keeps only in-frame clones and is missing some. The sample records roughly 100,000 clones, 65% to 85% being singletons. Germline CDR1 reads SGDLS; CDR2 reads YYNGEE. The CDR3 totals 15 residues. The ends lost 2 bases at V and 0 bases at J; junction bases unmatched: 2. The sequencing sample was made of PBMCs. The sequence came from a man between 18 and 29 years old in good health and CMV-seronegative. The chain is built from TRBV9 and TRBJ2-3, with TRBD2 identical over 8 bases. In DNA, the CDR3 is TGTGCCAGCAGCGTTACTAGCGGTAGCACAGATACGCAGTATTTT. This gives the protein CASSVTSGSTDTQYF.